Included here is one T cell receptor (beta chain) sequence, with context. Its antigen is as yet unknown. This table comes from immunoSEQ multiplex PCR, and its TCRdb copy is limited to in-frame clones, with some not included. The sample contains over 95,000 clones, approximately 92% of which appear only once. This record comes from a study of siplizumab effects on memory and regulatory T cells. Study-wide points: Sequences that were alloreactive and traceable to unstimulated CD4+ memory cells were significantly reduced by siplizumab. Naive versus memory phenotype went unassigned for roughly 75-96% of proliferating CD4+ or CD8+ clones. Memory T cells appeared less diverse than naive cells, which seemed to contribute substantially to alloresponse. No functional test confirmed suppression by proliferating siplizumab-culture Tregs.

Germline V gene sequence: CDR1 KGHSH, CDR2 LQKENI. Trimming pared 1 base from V and 4 bases from J, leaving 10 bases between. This CDR3 has 14 amino acids. The V call is TRBV18, the J call TRBJ1-2; D not resolved. The specimen sequenced was non-Treg CD4+ T cells sorted from blood. This TCR derives from a human donor in good health. CDR3 amino acids: CASSPLERFYGYTF. Here the CDR3 DNA reads TGTGCCAGCTCACCACTAGAGAGGTTCTATGGCTACACCTTC.